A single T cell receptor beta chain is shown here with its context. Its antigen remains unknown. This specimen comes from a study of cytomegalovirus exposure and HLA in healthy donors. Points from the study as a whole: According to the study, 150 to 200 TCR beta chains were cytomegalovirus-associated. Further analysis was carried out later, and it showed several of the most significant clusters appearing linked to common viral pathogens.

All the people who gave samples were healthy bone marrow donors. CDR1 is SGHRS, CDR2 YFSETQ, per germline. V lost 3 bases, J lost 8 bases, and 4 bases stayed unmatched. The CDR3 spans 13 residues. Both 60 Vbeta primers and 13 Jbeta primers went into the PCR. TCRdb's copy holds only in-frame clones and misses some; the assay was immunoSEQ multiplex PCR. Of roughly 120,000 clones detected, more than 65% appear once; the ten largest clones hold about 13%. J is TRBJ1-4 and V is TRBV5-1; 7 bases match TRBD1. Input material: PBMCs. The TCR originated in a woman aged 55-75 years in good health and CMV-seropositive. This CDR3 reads CASSSQGGEKLFF. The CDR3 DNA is TGCGCCAGCAGCTCACAAGGGGGCGAAAAACTGTTTTTT.